The following is a TCR beta chain sequence with its context. This CDR3 has 19 amino acids. The germline gives CDR1 SGHTA, CDR2 FQGTGA. V gave up 1 base and J gave up 0 bases, with 19 bases separating them. These data originate in a study of sequential checkpoint blockade in melanoma. Across the whole study: Arm A got nivolumab then ipilimumab; arm B the reverse, 1:1.

Some clones are missing from TCRdb's copy, which holds only in-frame ones; the method was immunoSEQ multiplex PCR. The sample consists of under 40,000 clones, around nine tenths of them appearing once. This sample's treatment: randomized to nivolumab then ipilimumab (arm A) or the reverse (arm B). DNA-damaging chemotherapy had not been given to any patient beforehand. From thawed PBMCs, live CD3+CD8+ cells negative for CD19 and CD56 were sorted. The genes are TRBV7-3 and TRBJ1-5, with a possible D match to TRBD1 (6 bases). Specimen: CD8+ T cells sorted from blood (inferred from file names), collected from a patient given nivolumab and ipilimumab in sequence. The receptor comes from a human donor with melanoma. The CDR3 loop is CASSLNAQGSPYSNQPQHF. CDR3 nucleotide sequence: TGTGCCAGCAGCTTAAATGCTCAGGGGAGCCCCTATAGCAATCAGCCCCAGCATTTT.